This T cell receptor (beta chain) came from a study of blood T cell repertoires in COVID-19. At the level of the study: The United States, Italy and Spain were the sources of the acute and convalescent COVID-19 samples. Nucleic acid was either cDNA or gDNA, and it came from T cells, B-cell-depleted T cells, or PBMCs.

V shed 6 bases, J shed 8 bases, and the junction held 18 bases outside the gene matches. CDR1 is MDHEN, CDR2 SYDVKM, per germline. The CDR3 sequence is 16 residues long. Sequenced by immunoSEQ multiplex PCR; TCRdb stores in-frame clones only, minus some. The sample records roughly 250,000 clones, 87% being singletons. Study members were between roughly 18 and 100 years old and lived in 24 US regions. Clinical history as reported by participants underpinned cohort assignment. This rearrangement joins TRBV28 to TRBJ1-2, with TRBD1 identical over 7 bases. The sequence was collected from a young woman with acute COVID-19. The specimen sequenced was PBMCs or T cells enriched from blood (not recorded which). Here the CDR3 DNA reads TGTGCCAGCAGGTATACTGGACAGGCGCCTATCGGGGGCTACACCTTC. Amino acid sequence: CASRYTGQAPIGGYTF.